These 10 T cell receptor beta chains share one sample of origin, sequenced in a study of blood T cell repertoires in COVID-19. Clones were read by immunoSEQ multiplex PCR, and TCRdb kept only the in-frame ones, dropping some. The table has some 160,000 clones, roughly 77% seen once. Sequenced sample: peripheral blood. The source of these receptors is a man aged 60-69 years with acute or convalescent COVID-19.

The chain combines TRBV19 with TRBJ2-7; perhaps TRBD2 as D (6 bases). With 1 base removed from V and 2 bases from J, the gap between germline ends came to 6 bases. The CDR3 is 13 residues long. Germline loops: CDR1 LNHDA, CDR2 SQIVND (reference sequence). The CDR3 bases are TGTGCCAGTAGTATAGCGGGGGCCTACGAGCAGTACTTC. This codes for CASSIAGAYEQYF.

The table lists this clone with a few counts. CDR3 nucleotide sequence: TGCAGCGTCGCCGGGACTAGGGAGTCCTACGAGCAGTACTTC. Its protein is CSVAGTRESYEQYF. The V gene is TRBV29-1, the J gene TRBJ2-7, with 8 bases that match TRBD2. This CDR3 comprises 14 residues. Trimming at V came to 6 bases and at J to 1 base, leaving 8 bases not matched to a gene. The germline CDR1 and CDR2 sequences are SQVTM and ANQGSEA.

The V call is TRBV11-2, the J call TRBJ2-1; the D is unclear. Germline CDR1 is SGHAT and CDR2 is FQNNGV. The CDR3 contains 14 residues. V lost 6 bases and J 10 bases, leaving 19 bases between the germline ends. The CDR3 bases are TGTGCCAGCAGAGAGCAGGTATCTACAATAGAGCAGTTCTTC. It specifies CASREQVSTIEQFF.

This clone was counted at least ten times. This same CDR3 is encoded by further DNA sequences in the sample. V is TRBV15 and J is TRBJ2-2; 11 nucleotides align to TRBD1. The ends lost 5 bases at V and 5 bases at J; junction bases unmatched: 1. The CDR3 covers 14 residues. Germline assignment: CDR1 LNHNV and CDR2 YYDKDF (reference sequence). CDR3 amino acids: CATSRDRGTGELFF. For the CDR3, the DNA is TGTGCCACCAGCCGGGACAGGGGGACCGGGGAGCTGTTTTTT.

The sample holds a few counts of this clone. The V call is TRBV28, the J call TRBJ1-5; TRBD1 might be the D (5 bases). CDR1 and CDR2 from the germline V gene are MDHEN and SYDVKM. The CDR3 is 13 amino acids. The germline V and J ends were trimmed by 2 bases and 8 bases, with 10 bases remaining between them. The CDR3 here is CASSLAGLEPQHF. CDR3 DNA sequence: TGTGCCAGCAGTTTAGCAGGGCTGGAGCCCCAGCATTTT.

The chain joins TRBV27 to TRBJ1-6; D might be TRBD1 (6 bases). Germline V gene sequence: CDR1 MNHEY, CDR2 SMNVEV (reference sequence). Trimming cost V 5 bases and J 4 bases, with 9 bases left between them. This CDR3 is 14 amino acids long. CDR3 loop: CASSLQGYNSPLHF. The CDR3 DNA sequence: TGTGCCAGCAGTCTACAGGGATATAATTCACCCCTCCACTTT.

This clone was recorded only once. The V call is TRBV9, the J call TRBJ2-7; 7 bases align to TRBD1. The CDR3 totals 15 residues. Per germline, CDR1 SGDLS and CDR2 YYNGEE. V lost 2 bases to trimming and J lost 4 bases; unmatched junction nucleotides: 9. CDR3 region: CASSVSGTAAYEQYF. The CDR3 DNA reads TGTGCCAGCAGCGTCTCCGGGACAGCGGCTTACGAGCAGTACTTC.

The chain is built from TRBV10-3 and TRBJ2-4, with 7 bases lining up with TRBD2. Germline CDR1 reads ENHRY; CDR2 reads SYGVKD. CDR3 length: 13 residues. J gave up 5 bases and V 10 bases, and 8 bases lay outside the gene matches. The CDR3 sequence: CATGAGEQNIQYF. The CDR3, as DNA: TGTGCCACCGGCGCGGGGGAACAAAACATTCAGTACTTC.

The V gene is TRBV24-1, the J gene TRBJ2-1, with TRBD2 matching 8 bases. Germline loops: CDR1 KGHDR, CDR2 SFDVKD. This CDR3 is 14 amino acids long. V dropped 9 bases and J dropped 6; count of bases not matched to a gene: 9. The CDR3 DNA follows: TGTGCCACCGGGGCCCGGGAGGGCCTCAATGAGCAGTTCTTC. This gives the protein CATGAREGLNEQFF.

This clone was recorded only once. The J gene is TRBJ2-1, the V gene TRBV5-1; possibly TRBD1 for D (5 bases). The CDR3 has 14 residues. Trimming took off 0 bases at V and 9 bases at J, with 13 bases between the two ends. Germline CDR1 SGHRS, CDR2 YFSETQ. Here the CDR3 reads CASSLAGSDIEQFF. The DNA for the CDR3 is TGCGCCAGCAGCTTGGCCGGGTCGGACATTGAGCAGTTCTTC. The variable domain in full, completed from reference TRBV5-1 and TRBJ2-1, reads KAGVTQTPRYLIKTRGQQVTLSCSPISGHRSVSWYQQTPGQGLQFLFEYFSETQRNKGNFPGRFSGRQFSNSRSEMNVSTLELGDSALYLCASSLAGSDIEQFFGPGTRLTVL.